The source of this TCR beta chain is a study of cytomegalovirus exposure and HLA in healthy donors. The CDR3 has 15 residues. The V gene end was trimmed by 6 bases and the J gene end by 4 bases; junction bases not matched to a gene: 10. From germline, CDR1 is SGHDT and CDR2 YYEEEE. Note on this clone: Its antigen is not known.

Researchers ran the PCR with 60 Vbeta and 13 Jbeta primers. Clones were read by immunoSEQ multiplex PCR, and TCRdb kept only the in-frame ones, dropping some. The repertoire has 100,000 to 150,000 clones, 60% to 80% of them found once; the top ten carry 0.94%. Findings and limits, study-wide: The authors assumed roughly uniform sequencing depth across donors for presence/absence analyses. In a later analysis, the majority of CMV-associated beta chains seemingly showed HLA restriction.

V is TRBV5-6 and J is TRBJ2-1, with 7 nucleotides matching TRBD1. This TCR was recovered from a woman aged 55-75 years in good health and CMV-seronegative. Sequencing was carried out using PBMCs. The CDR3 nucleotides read TGTGCCAGCAACGTAGGGGGCGCGATATACAATGAGCAGTTCTTC. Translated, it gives CASNVGGAIYNEQFF.